This T cell receptor (beta chain) originates from a study of blood T cell repertoires in COVID-19. Looking at the study overall: Sources were T cells, B-cell-depleted T cells, or PBMCs; the material itself was cDNA or gDNA.

Sequenced by immunoSEQ multiplex PCR; TCRdb stores in-frame clones only, minus some. Here the sample spans about 82,000 clones, about 89% being singletons. This CDR3 region has 14 residues. V shed 3 bases, J shed 8 bases, and the junction held 3 bases outside the gene matches. Germline loops: CDR1 SGDLS, CDR2 YYNGEE. The origin of this receptor is a woman aged 45-59 years with acute COVID-19. Material: PBMCs or T cells enriched from blood (not recorded which). The chain carries TRBV9 and TRBJ2-1; 12 bases agree with TRBD2. Here the CDR3 reads CASSELAGGYEQFF. The DNA of the CDR3 is TGTGCCAGCAGCGAACTAGCGGGAGGATATGAGCAGTTCTTC.